Listed below are T cell receptor beta chains from one sample, sequenced in a study of cytomegalovirus exposure and HLA in healthy donors. Generated by immunoSEQ multiplex PCR, the TCRdb table keeps only in-frame clones and is missing some. The sample lists under 200,000 clones, 77% occurring once. Specimen: PBMCs. All receptors come from a female donor in good health and CMV-seronegative. Each CDR3 is given with its conserved first and last residue. D genes are given only for firm matches. Rows give clone size only sometimes, using once, few, many, or a class for an expanded clone.

TGTGCCAGCAGTTCAAGACGGGGTCGGACTGAAGCTTTCTTT,CASSSRRGRTEAFF,TRBV27,-,few,TRBJ1-1
TGTGCCTGGAGTTTAGGGGCGGACACTGAAGCTTTCTTT,CAWSLGADTEAFF,TRBV30,-,once,TRBJ1-1
TGTGCCAGCAGCCAAGATTCTCTGAATCAGCCCCAGCATTTT,CASSQDSLNQPQHF,TRBV14,-,once,TRBJ1-5
TGTGCCAGCAGCCGGGACAGGGGCACACACAATGAGCAGTTCTTC,CASSRDRGTHNEQFF,TRBV5-4,TRBD1,-,TRBJ2-1
TGCGCCAGCAGCTGGGGACTAGAGACTGTCTACGAGCAGTACTTC,CASSWGLETVYEQYF,TRBV5-1,TRBD2,few,TRBJ2-7
TGTGCCAGCAGCATTCGACTCGTCAATGAAAAACTGTTTTTT,CASSIRLVNEKLFF,TRBV5-6,-,-,TRBJ1-4
TGTGCCAGCAGTTACTCTGAGAGGGTTGGGACTGAAGCTTTCTTT,CASSYSERVGTEAFF,TRBV6-5,-,-,TRBJ1-1
TGTGCCAGCAGTTACCGTAGGGTTCCAGGGGAGACCCAGTACTTC,CASSYRRVPGETQYF,TRBV6-5,-,-,TRBJ2-5
TGTGCCAGCAGCTTATCAAAGGCAACTCTAGATCAGCCCCAGCATTTT,CASSLSKATLDQPQHF,TRBV7-2,-,-,TRBJ1-5
TGTGCCAGCAGCTTAACAGGGAGGGGGGGAGAGACCCAGTACTTC,CASSLTGRGGETQYF,TRBV7-3,-,-,TRBJ2-5
TGTGCCAGTAGTCCAAACCCAGGGGGTCCGGATGAAAAACTGTTTTTT,CASSPNPGGPDEKLFF,TRBV19,TRBD1,-,TRBJ1-4
TGTGCCAGCAGCTTAGAGTTTTCCAGGGGAACCGGGGAGCTGTTTTTT,CASSLEFSRGTGELFF,TRBV11-1,-,-,TRBJ2-2
TGTGCCAGCAGTGAGGGACAGGGGGACAATGAGCAGTTCTTC,CASSEGQGDNEQFF,TRBV2,TRBD1,-,TRBJ2-1
TGTGCCAGCAGCCCAAACCCGGACAGGGGGAAGTTCTTC,CASSPNPDRGKFF,TRBV9,TRBD1,-,TRBJ2-1
TGTGCCAGTAGTATAAGGCGGGGGACAGGGTCCTACAATGAGCAGTTCTTC,CASSIRRGTGSYNEQFF,TRBV19,TRBD1,-,TRBJ2-1
TGCGCCAGCAGCCCCGGACAGGGGGACGCCGGGGAGCTGTTTTTT,CASSPGQGDAGELFF,TRBV4-1,TRBD1,-,TRBJ2-2
TGTGCTGCGCCCGCCCTAGACTACAATGAGCAGTTCTTC,CAAPALDYNEQFF,TRBV19,-,-,TRBJ2-1
TGTGCCTGGAGTGTACGGGGTGAAGCTTTCTTT,CAWSVRGEAFF,TRBV30,-,few,TRBJ1-1
TGTGCCAGCAGGAAAATAGCGGGGAGCTCCTACGAGCAGTACTTC,CASRKIAGSSYEQYF,TRBV2,TRBD2,-,TRBJ2-7
TGTGCCAGCAGCCTGGACACGGCTAATTCACCCCTCCACTTT,CASSLDTANSPLHF,TRBV7-9,-,-,TRBJ1-6
TGCAGCGTTGACGACAGGTATGATAGGGCTGAAGCTTTCTTT,CSVDDRYDRAEAFF,TRBV29-1,-,-,TRBJ1-1
TGTGCCAGCAGCCTGACGGACAGGTCCGGGGAGCTGTTTTTT,CASSLTDRSGELFF,TRBV7-2,TRBD1,-,TRBJ2-2
TGCGCCAGCAGTGGTAGGGGGATGCGATCCTACGAGCAGTACTTC,CASSGRGMRSYEQYF,TRBV10-1,-,-,TRBJ2-7
TGTGCCAGCAGTGTGGACAGGGACGAGCAGTACTTC,CASSVDRDEQYF,TRBV28,TRBD1,-,TRBJ2-7
TGTGCCAGCAGCAGGACAGGGGGCGGTGACTATGGCTACACCTTC,CASSRTGGGDYGYTF,TRBV9,TRBD1,-,TRBJ1-2
TGTGCCAGCATGGGCGGGAACCTCGCAACGCAGTATTTT,CASMGGNLATQYF,TRBV6-1,-,-,TRBJ2-3
TGTGCCAGCAGTTTGGGGGGAGTAGCGGGGGATCCCACAGATACGCAGTATTTT,CASSLGGVAGDPTDTQYF,TRBV28,TRBD2,-,TRBJ2-3
TGTGCCAGTAGCCGGGACAGGAACACTGAAGCTTTCTTT,CASSRDRNTEAFF,TRBV19,TRBD1,-,TRBJ1-1
TGCGCCAGCAGTCTAGACAGGCCAGAGCAGTACTTC,CASSLDRPEQYF,TRBV23-1,-,-,TRBJ2-7
TGTGCCAGCAGGGAAGGGGTTAGGGAAGCTTTCTTT,CASREGVREAFF,TRBV28,-,-,TRBJ1-1
TGTGCCAGCGGTACAGGGAACACAGATACGCAGTATTTT,CASGTGNTDTQYF,TRBV9,-,-,TRBJ2-3
TGTGCCAGCAGGAGAGGGTTTAGCTACACCTTC,CASRRGFSYTF,TRBV28,-,few,TRBJ1-2
TGTGCCAGCAGTGAACTAGCGGGAGGGCAAGAGACCCAGTACTTC,CASSELAGGQETQYF,TRBV6-1,TRBD2,-,TRBJ2-5
TGTGCCTGGAGTCCCGGGACTGCGCAGTACTTC,CAWSPGTAQYF,TRBV30,-,once,TRBJ2-7
TGTGCCAGCAGCGTAGGGGGGACAGGGGGTATCTATGAGCAGTTCTTC,CASSVGGTGGIYEQFF,TRBV9,TRBD1,-,TRBJ2-1
TGTGCCAGCAGTTGGACCTGGGGGCAGGGGGAGACCCAGTACTTC,CASSWTWGQGETQYF,TRBV28,-,few,TRBJ2-5
TGTGCCAGTAGTATAGCCTCAGTGAACACTGAAGCTTTCTTT,CASSIASVNTEAFF,TRBV19,-,-,TRBJ1-1
TGTTCCAGCAGCTTAGGGAGTGGAACTGAAGCTTTCTTT,CSSSLGSGTEAFF,TRBV7-9,-,once,TRBJ1-1
TGTGCCAGCAGCTTAATTCCCTACTATCAGGGGGCGCGAAGCGGGGAGCTGTTTTTT,CASSLIPYYQGARSGELFF,TRBV7-3,TRBD1,-,TRBJ2-2
TGTGCCAGTAGTATAGCGCACACGCTGAACACTGAAGCTTTCTTT,CASSIAHTLNTEAFF,TRBV19,-,-,TRBJ1-1
TGTGCCTGGAATTCTATTTGGGACATAGGCACAGATACGCAGTATTTT,CAWNSIWDIGTDTQYF,TRBV30,-,few,TRBJ2-3
TGTGCCACCTTCCCTACATGGACAGGGAACCCGTCGGACACTGAAGCTTTCTTT,CATFPTWTGNPSDTEAFF,TRBV28,TRBD1,once,TRBJ1-1
TGTGCCAGTAGTTACGGAGGGAACACTGAAGCTTTCTTT,CASSYGGNTEAFF,TRBV19,-,-,TRBJ1-1
TGTGCCAGCAGTTACAATCACGAGTACACAGATACGCAGTATTTT,CASSYNHEYTDTQYF,TRBV6-5,-,few,TRBJ2-3
TGTGCCAGCAGTGTCAGACAGGGGGCCGGGGAGCTGTTTTTT,CASSVRQGAGELFF,TRBV2,TRBD1,-,TRBJ2-2